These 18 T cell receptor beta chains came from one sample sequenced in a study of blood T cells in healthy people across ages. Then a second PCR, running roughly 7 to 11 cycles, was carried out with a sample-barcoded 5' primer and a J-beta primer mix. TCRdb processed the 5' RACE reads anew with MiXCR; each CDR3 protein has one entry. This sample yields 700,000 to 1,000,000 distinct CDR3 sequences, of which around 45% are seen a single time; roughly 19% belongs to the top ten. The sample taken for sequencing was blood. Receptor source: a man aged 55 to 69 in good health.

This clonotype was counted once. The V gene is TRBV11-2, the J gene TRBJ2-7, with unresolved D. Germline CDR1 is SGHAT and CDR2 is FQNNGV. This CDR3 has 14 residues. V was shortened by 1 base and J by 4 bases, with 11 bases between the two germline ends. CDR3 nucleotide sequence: TGTGCCAGCAGCTTAGTGGTGACGTCATACGAGCAGTACTTC. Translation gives CASSLVVTSYEQYF.

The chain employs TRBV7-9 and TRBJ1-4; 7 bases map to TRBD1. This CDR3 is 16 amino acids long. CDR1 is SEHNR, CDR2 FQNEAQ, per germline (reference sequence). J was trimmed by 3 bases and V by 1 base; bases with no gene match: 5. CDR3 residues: CASSLGQGAANEKLFF. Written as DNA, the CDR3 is TGTGCCAGCAGCTTAGGACAGGGAGCGGCTAATGAAAAACTGTTTTTT.

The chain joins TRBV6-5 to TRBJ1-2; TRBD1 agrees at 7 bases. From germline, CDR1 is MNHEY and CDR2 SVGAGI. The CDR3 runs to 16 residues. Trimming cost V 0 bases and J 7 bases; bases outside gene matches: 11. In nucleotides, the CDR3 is TGTGCCAGCAGTTACTCCTCTAACACCAGGGGGTCTGGCTACACCTTC. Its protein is CASSYSSNTRGSGYTF.

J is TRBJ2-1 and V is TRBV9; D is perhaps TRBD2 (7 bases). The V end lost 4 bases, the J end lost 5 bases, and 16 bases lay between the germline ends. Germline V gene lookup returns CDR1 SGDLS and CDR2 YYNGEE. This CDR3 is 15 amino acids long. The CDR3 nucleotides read TGTGCCAGCAGCCCTACCGCGGGGGCAGACAATGAGCAGTTCTTC. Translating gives CASSPTAGADNEQFF.

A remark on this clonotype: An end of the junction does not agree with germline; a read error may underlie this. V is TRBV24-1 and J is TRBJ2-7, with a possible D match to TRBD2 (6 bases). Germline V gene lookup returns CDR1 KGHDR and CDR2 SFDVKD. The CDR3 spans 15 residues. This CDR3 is CATSDSGLPSYEQYF. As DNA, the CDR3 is TGCGCCACCAGTGATTCGGGACTCCCATCCTACGAGCAGTACTTC.

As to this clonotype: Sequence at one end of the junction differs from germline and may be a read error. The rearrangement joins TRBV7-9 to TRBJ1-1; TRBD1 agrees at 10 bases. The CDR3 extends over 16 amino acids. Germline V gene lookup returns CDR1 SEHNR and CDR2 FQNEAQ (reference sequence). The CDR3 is CASSLGTGGWNAEAFF. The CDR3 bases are TGTGCCAGCAGCTTAGGGACAGGGGGATGGAACGCTGAAGCTTTCTTT.

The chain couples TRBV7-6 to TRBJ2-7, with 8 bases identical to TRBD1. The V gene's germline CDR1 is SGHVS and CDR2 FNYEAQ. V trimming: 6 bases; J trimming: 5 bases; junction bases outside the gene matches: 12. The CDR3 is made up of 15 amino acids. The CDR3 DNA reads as TGTGCCAGCAGGCAAGATCCGACAGGGGCCCACGAGCAGTACTTC. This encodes CASRQDPTGAHEQYF.

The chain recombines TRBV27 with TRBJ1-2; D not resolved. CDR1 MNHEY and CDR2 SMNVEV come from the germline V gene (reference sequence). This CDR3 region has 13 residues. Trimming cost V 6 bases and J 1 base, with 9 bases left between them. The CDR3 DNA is TGTGCCAGCAGCAAAGAGAATAACTATGGCTACACCTTC. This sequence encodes CASSKENNYGYTF.

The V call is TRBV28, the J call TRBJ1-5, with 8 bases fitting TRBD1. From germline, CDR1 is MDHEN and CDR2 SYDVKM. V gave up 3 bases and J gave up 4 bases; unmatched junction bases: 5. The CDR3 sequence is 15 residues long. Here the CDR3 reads CASSFRGQGNQPQHF. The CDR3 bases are TGTGCCAGCAGTTTCAGGGGGCAGGGTAATCAGCCCCAGCATTTT.

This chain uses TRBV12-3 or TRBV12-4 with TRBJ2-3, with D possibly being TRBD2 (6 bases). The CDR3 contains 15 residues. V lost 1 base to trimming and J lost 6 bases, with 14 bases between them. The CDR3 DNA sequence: TGTGCCAGCAGTTTAGTGGGACTGAGCTCGGATACGCAGTATTTT. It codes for CASSLVGLSSDTQYF.

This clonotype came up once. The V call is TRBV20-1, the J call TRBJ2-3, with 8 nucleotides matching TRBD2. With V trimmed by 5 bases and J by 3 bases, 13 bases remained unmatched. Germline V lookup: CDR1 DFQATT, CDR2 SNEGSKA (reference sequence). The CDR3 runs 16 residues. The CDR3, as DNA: TGCAGTGCTTTGGGGGCGGGGGCGGGGGGAACAGATACGCAGTATTTT. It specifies CSALGAGAGGTDTQYF.

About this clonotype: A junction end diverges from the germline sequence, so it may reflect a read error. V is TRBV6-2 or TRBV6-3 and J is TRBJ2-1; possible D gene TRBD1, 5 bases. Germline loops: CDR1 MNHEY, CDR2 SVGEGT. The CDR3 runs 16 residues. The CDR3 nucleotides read TGTGCCAGCAGTTACTCAAGGGGATCCCCTTACATTGAGCAGTTCTTC. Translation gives CASSYSRGSPYIEQFF.

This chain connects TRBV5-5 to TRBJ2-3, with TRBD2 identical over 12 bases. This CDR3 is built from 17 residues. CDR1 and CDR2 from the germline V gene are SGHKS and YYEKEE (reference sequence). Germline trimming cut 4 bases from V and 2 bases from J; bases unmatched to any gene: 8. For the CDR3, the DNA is TGTGCCAGCAGCCCGCCGACTAGCGGGGGCCCCACAGATACGCAGTATTTT. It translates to CASSPPTSGGPTDTQYF.

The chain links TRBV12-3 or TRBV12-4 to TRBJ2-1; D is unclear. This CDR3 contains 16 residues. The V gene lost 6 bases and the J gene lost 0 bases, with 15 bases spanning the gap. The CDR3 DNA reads TGTGCCAGCAGCCTTCAGGTCTTTAGCTCCTACAATGAGCAGTTCTTC. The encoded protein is CASSLQVFSSYNEQFF.

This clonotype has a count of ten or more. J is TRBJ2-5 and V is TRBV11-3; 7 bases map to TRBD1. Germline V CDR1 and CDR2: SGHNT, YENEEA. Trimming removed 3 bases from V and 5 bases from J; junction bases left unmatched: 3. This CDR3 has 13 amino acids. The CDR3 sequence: CASSLGQSETQYF. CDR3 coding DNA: TGTGCCAGCAGCTTGGGACAGAGCGAGACCCAGTACTTC.

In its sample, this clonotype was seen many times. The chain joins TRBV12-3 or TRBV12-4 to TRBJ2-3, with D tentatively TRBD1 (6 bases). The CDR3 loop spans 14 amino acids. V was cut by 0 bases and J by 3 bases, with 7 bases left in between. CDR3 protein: CASSLAGATDTQYF. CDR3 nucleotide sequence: TGTGCCAGCAGTTTAGCGGGGGCGACAGATACGCAGTATTTT.

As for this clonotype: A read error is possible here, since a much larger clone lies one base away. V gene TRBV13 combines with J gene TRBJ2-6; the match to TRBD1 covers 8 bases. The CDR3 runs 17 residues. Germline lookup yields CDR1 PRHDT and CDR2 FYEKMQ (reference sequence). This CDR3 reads CASSPHRGSSRANVLTF. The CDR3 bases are TGTGCCAGCAGTCCCCACAGGGGGAGCTCTAGGGCCAACGTCCTGACTTTC.

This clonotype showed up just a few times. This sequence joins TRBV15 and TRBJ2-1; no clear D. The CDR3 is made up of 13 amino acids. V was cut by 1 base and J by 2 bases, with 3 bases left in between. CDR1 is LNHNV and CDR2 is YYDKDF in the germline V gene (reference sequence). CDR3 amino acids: CATSRVTYNEQFF. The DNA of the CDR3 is TGTGCCACCAGCAGAGTAACCTACAATGAGCAGTTCTTC.